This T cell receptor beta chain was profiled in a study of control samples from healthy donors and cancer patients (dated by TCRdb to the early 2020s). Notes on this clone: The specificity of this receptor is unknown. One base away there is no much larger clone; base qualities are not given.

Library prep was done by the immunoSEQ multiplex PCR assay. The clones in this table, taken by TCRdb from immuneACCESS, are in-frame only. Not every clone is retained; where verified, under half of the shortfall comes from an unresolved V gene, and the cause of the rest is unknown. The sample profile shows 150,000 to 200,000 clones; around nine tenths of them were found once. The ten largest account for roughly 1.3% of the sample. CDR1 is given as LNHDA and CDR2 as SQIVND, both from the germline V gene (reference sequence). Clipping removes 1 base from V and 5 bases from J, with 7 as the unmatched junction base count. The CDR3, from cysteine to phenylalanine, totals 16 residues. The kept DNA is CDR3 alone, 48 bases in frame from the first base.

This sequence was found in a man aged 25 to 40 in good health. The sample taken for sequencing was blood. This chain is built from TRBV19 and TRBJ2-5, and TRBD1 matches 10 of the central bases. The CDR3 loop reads CASSIAGTGARETQYF. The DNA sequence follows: TGTGCCAGTAGTATAGCTGGGACAGGGGCTCGGGAGACCCAGTACTTC.